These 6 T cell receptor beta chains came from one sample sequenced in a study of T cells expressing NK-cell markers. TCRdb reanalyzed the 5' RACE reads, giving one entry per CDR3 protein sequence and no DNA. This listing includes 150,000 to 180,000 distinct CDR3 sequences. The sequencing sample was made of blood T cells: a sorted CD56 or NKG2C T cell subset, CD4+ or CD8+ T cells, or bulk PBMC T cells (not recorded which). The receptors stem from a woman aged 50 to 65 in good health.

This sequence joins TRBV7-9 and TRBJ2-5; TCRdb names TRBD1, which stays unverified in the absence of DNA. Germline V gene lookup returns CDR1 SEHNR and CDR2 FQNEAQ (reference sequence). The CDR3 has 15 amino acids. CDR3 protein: CASSPPSRTPETQYF.

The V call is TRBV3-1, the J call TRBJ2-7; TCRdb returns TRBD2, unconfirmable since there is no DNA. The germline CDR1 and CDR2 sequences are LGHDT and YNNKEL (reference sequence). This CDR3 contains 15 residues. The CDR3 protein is CASSRTSDNPYEQYF.

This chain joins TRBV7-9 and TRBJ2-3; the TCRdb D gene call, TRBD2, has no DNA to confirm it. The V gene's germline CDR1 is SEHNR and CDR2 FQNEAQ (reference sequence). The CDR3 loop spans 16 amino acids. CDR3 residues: CASSFFAGGHTDTQYF.

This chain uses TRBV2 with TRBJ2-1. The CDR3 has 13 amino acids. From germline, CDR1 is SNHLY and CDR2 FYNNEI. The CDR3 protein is CASSEVVGRKQFF.

CDR3 sequence reads: CSARALGLSYEQYF. This chain joins TRBV20-1 and TRBJ2-7; TCRdb reports TRBD2, a call that lacks DNA to check it against. The CDR3 runs to 14 residues. CDR1 DFQATT and CDR2 SNEGSKA come from the germline V gene (reference sequence).

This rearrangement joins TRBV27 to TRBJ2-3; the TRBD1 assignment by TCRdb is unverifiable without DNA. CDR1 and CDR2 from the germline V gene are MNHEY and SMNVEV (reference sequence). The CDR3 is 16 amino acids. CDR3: CASSSQGATSTDTQYF.